Following are 5 T cell receptor beta chains from one sample sequenced in a study of early T cells in non-severe SARS-CoV-2 infection. TCRdb reprocessed the 5' RACE reads with MiXCR, giving one entry per CDR3 protein. The sample shows 45,000 to 50,000 distinct CDR3 sequences, around 6.9% of them seen only once. This specimen consisted of whole blood, obtained at baseline. The receptors stem from an adult who was a healthcare worker with PCR-confirmed SARS-CoV-2 infection or an uninfected control (not recorded which).

This clonotype was counted ten times or more. V gene TRBV20-1 combines with J gene TRBJ2-7; 8 positions match TRBD1. Losses at the gene ends were 6 bases for V and 0 bases for J; bases not matched to a gene: 10. The CDR3 has 15 amino acids. Germline CDR1 reads DFQATT; CDR2 reads SNEGSKA (reference sequence). The CDR3, as DNA: TGCAGTGCCCCACCTGGGACAGGTCTCTCCTACGAGCAGTACTTC. Translating gives CSAPPGTGLSYEQYF.

This clonotype was seen ten or more times. The gene calls are TRBV27 and TRBJ2-1; no firm D call. Germline V gene sequence: CDR1 MNHEY, CDR2 SMNVEV (reference sequence). V was cut by 2 bases and J by 9 bases, with 17 bases left in between. The CDR3 covers 15 residues. The CDR3 spells CASSLQVRRISEQFF. Here the CDR3 DNA reads TGTGCCAGCAGTTTACAGGTTCGAAGAATAAGTGAGCAGTTCTTC.

There are many counts of this clonotype. The chain carries TRBV7-9 and TRBJ2-7; the match to TRBD1 covers 9 bases. CDR1 is SEHNR, CDR2 FQNEAQ, per germline (reference sequence). Losses at the gene ends were 1 base for V and 2 bases for J; bases not matched to a gene: 3. This CDR3 has 15 amino acids. CDR3 residues: CASSLVGTGTYEQYF. The CDR3 region has the DNA TGTGCCAGCAGCTTAGTAGGGACAGGGACCTACGAGCAGTACTTC.

The chain couples TRBV6-2 or TRBV6-3 to TRBJ2-7, with a tentative D call TRBD2 (6 bases). Germline V gives CDR1 MNHEY, CDR2 SVGEGT. The CDR3 length is 12 residues. Trimming pared 3 bases from V and 9 bases from J, leaving 12 bases between. The CDR3 DNA sequence: TGTGCCAGCAGTTATCTGGGAGGCGGGCAGTACTTC. Translated: CASSYLGGGQYF.

The J gene is TRBJ2-3, the V gene TRBV4-2, with D hard to call. V shed 3 bases and J shed 4 bases, with 17 bases lying between them. Germline CDR1 LGHNA, CDR2 YNFKEQ. The CDR3 runs 16 residues. Here the CDR3 reads CASSHSVTRGADTQYF. The DNA of the CDR3 is TGTGCCAGCAGCCATTCCGTAACCAGAGGCGCAGATACGCAGTATTTT.